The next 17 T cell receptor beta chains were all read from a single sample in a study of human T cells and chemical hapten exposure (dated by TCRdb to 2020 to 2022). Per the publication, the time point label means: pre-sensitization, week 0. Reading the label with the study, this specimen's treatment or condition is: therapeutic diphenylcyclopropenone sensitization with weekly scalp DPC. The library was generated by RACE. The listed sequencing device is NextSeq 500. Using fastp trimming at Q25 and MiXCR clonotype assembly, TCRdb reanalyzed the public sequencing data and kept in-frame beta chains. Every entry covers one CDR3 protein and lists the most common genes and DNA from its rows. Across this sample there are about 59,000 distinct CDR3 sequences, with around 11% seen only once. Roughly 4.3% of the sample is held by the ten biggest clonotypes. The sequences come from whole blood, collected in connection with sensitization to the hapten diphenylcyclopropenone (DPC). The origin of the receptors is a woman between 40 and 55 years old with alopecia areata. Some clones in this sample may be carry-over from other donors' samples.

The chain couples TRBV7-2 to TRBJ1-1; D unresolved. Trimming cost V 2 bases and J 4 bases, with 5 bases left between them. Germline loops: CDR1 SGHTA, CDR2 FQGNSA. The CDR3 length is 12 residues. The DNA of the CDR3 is TGTGCCAGCAGCTTATTAGCCACTGAAGCTTTCTTT. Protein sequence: CASSLLATEAFF.

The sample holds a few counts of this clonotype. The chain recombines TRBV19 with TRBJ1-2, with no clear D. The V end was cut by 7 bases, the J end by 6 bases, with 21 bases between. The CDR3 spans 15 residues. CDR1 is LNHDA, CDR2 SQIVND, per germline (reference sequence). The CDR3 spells CASKARTGFENGYTF. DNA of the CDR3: TGTGCCAGTAAAGCCCGGACGGGGTTTGAGAATGGCTACACCTTC.

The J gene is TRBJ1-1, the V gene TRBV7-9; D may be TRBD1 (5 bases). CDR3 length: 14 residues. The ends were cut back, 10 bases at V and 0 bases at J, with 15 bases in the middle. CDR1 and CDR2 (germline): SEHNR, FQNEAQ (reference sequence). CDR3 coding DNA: TGTGCCACCGGGGGAGCCCCCATGAACACTGAAGCTTTCTTT. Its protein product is CATGGAPMNTEAFF.

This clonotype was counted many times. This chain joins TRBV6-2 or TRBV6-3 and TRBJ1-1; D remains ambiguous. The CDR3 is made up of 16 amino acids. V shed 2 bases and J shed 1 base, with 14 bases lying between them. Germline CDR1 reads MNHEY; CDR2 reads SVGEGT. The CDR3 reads CASSYERSQPNTEAFF. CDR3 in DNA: TGTGCCAGCAGTTACGAGCGCTCACAGCCGAACACTGAAGCTTTCTTT.

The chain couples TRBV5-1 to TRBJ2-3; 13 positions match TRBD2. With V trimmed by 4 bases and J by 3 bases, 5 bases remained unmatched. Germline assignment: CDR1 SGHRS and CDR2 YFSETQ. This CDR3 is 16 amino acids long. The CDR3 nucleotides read TGCGCCAGCAGCCCGCTGGGACTAGCGGGAACAGATACGCAGTATTTT. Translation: CASSPLGLAGTDTQYF.

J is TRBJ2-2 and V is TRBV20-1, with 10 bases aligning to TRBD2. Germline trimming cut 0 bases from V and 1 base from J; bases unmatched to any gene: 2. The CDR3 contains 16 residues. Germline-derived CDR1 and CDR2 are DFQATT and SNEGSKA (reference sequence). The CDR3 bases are TGCAGTGCTAGAGAGGCTAGCGGGGGGAACACCGGGGAGCTGTTTTTT. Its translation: CSAREASGGNTGELFF.

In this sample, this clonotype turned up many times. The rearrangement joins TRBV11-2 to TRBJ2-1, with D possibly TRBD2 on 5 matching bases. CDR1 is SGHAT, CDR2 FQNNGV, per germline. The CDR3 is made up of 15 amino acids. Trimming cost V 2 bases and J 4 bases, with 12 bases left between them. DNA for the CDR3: TGTGCCAGCAGCTTAAGGACTTCCCAGTACAATGAGCAGTTCTTC. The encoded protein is CASSLRTSQYNEQFF. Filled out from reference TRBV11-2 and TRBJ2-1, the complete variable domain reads EAGVAQSPRYKIIEKRQSVAFWCNPISGHATLYWYQQILGQGPKLLIQFQNNGVVDDSQLPKDRFSAERLKGVDSTLKIQPAKLEDSAVYLCASSLRTSQYNEQFFGPGTRLTVL.

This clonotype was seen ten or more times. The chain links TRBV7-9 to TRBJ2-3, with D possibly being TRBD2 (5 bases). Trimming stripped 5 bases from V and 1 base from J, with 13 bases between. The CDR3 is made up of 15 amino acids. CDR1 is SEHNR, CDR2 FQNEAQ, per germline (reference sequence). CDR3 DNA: TGTGCCAGCAGCCCCCCAGGCGGGCGCACAGATACGCAGTATTTT. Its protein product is CASSPPGGRTDTQYF. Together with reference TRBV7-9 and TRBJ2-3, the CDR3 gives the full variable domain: DTGVSQNPRHKITKRGQNVTFRCDPISEHNRLYWYRQTLGQGPEFLTYFQNEAQLEKSRLLSDRFSAERPKGSFSTLEIQRTEQGDSAMYLCASSPPGGRTDTQYFGPGTRLTVL.

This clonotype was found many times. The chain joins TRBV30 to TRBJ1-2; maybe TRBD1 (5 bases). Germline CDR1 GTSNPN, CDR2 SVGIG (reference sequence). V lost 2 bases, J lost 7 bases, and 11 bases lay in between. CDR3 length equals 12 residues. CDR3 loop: CAWSTNGGGYTF. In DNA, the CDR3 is TGTGCCTGGAGTACCAATGGGGGTGGCTACACCTTC.

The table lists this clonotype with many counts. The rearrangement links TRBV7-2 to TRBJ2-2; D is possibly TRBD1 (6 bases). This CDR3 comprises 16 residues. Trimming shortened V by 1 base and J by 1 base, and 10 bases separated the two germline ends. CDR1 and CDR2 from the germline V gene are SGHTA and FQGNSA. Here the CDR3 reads CASSLETGLNTGELFF. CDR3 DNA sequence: TGTGCCAGCAGCTTAGAAACAGGGTTGAACACCGGGGAGCTGTTTTTT.

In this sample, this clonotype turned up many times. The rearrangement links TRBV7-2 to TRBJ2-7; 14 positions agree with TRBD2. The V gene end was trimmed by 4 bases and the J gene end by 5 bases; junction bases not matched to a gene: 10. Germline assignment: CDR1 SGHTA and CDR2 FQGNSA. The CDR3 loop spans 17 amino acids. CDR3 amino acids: CASSSLPGLAGVNEQYF. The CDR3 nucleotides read TGTGCCAGCAGCTCCCTACCGGGACTAGCGGGAGTCAACGAGCAGTACTTC.

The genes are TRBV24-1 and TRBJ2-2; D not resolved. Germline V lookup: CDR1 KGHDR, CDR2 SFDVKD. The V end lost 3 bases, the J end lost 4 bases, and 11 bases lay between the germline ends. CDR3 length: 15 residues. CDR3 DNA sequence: TGTGCCACCAGTGATCCGAACGGTCCCACCGGGGAGCTGTTTTTT. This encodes CATSDPNGPTGELFF.

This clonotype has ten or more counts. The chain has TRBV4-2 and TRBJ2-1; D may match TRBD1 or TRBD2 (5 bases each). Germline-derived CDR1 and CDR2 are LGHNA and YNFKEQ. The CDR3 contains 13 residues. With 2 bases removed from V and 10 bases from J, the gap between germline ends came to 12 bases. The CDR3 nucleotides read TGTGCCAGCAGCCAATCCCAAGGGACGGAGCAGTTCTTC. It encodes CASSQSQGTEQFF.

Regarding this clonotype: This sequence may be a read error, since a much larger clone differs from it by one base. The CDR3 sequence is CASSFGYTEAFF. CDR3 DNA sequence: TGTGCCAGCAGTTTTGGGTACACTGAAGCTTTCTTT. This chain uses TRBV28 with TRBJ1-1; D not resolved. The V end was cut by 3 bases, the J end by 3 bases, with 5 bases between. The CDR3 length is 12 residues. CDR1 is MDHEN and CDR2 is SYDVKM in the germline V gene.

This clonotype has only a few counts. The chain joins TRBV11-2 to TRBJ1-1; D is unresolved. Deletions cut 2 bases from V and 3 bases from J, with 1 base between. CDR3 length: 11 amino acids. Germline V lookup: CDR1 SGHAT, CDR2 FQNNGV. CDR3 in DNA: TGTGCCAGCAGCTTATACACTGAAGCTTTCTTT. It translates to CASSLYTEAFF.

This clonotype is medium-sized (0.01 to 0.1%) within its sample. CDR3 residues: CSAPTGGPKNIQYF. The CDR3 nucleotides read TGCAGTGCCCCGACGGGGGGACCCAAAAACATTCAGTACTTC. The chain recombines TRBV20-1 with TRBJ2-4; 7 positions match TRBD2. After removal of 6 bases from V and 2 bases from J, the junction contained 7 bases not matched to a gene. The CDR3 spans 14 residues. Germline CDR1 and CDR2: DFQATT and SNEGSKA (reference sequence).

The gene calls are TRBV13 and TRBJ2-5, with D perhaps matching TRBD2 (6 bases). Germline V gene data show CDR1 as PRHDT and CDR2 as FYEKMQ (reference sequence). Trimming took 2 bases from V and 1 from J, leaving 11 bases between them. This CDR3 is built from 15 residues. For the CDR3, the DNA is TGTGCCAGCAGCTTATGGCTAGCGCCCCAAGAGACCCAGTACTTC. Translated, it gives CASSLWLAPQETQYF.